Each of the 26 T cell receptor beta chains below was sequenced from the same sample in a study of T-cell memory formation after mild COVID-19. Each CDR3 protein gets one entry after TCRdb re-called the 5' RACE reads with MiXCR. The sample carries under 150,000 distinct CDR3 sequences, over 20% recorded once. Sequencing was done on a sample of PBMCs or a T cell subset sorted from them (not recorded which). All receptors derive from a young man who had mild COVID-19 (a few samples of this study predate the infection). Cell type and time point are not known.

The genes are TRBV27 and TRBJ1-3; TRBD1 is a possible D gene (6 bases). With 7 bases removed from V and 4 bases from J, the gap between germline ends came to 11 bases. The CDR3 runs to 13 residues. Germline V gives CDR1 MNHEY, CDR2 SMNVEV (reference sequence). DNA for the CDR3: TGTGCCAGCATCGGACAGTCCGGAAACACCATATATTTT. This gives the protein CASIGQSGNTIYF.

The V call is TRBV20-1, the J call TRBJ2-7; the D gene is possibly TRBD2 (6 bases). The CDR3 sequence is 14 residues long. Germline lookup yields CDR1 DFQATT and CDR2 SNEGSKA (reference sequence). Trimming removed 5 bases at V and 3 bases at J, with 17 bases between. For the CDR3, the DNA is TGCAGTGCTCTGAACCCGGGGGAATACTACGAGCAGTACTTC. Translated: CSALNPGEYYEQYF.

In its sample, this clonotype was seen a few times. J is TRBJ1-1 and V is TRBV5-4, with D uncertain. V gave up 5 bases and J gave up 3 bases, with 11 bases separating them. The CDR3 extends over 13 amino acids. The germline gives CDR1 SGHNT, CDR2 YYREEE (reference sequence). The CDR3 DNA is TGTGCCAGCAGTCCGGCCCGGGACACTGAAGCTTTCTTT. Translation gives CASSPARDTEAFF.

Details on this clonotype: One end of the junction fails to match germline, which may point to a read error. This chain connects TRBV7-7 to TRBJ2-2; 10 bases map to TRBD2. Germline loops: CDR1 SSHAT, CDR2 FNYEAQ (reference sequence). The CDR3 extends over 15 amino acids. The CDR3 is CASSPSGGNTGELFF. In nucleotides, the CDR3 is TGTGCTAGCAGCCCTAGCGGGGGGAACACCGGGGAGCTGTTTTTT. The full variable domain, completed using reference TRBV7-7 and TRBJ2-2, is GAGVSQSPRYKVTKRGQDVTLRCDPISSHATLYWYQQALGQGPEFLTYFNYEAQPDKSGLPSDRFSAERPEGSISTLTIQRTEQRDSAMYRCASSPSGGNTGELFFGEGSRLTVL.

CDR3 sequence (DNA): TGTGCCAGCAGCTGGCTCCTAACGGGGACCGGGGAGCTGTTTTTT. It specifies CASSWLLTGTGELFF. This rearrangement joins TRBV7-6 to TRBJ2-2; D perhaps matches TRBD2 (5 bases). Germline V lookup: CDR1 SGHVS, CDR2 FNYEAQ. This CDR3 is built from 15 residues. Trimming cost V 4 bases and J 5 bases, with 14 bases left between them.

The genes are TRBV7-2 and TRBJ1-6; D remains unclear. The germline gives CDR1 SGHTA, CDR2 FQGNSA. CDR3 length: 17 residues. Trimming took 1 base from V and 5 from J, leaving 15 bases between them. The chain's CDR3 is CASSLGMPLDNNSPLHF. CDR3 DNA: TGTGCCAGCAGCTTAGGAATGCCTCTGGATAATAATTCACCCCTCCACTTT.

V and J are TRBV4-1 and TRBJ2-1; D is unresolved. The CDR3 consists of 14 residues. From germline, CDR1 is MGHRA and CDR2 YSYEKL. V lost 1 base to trimming and J lost 1 base, with 5 bases between them. The CDR3 here is CASSQVESYNEQFF. Here the CDR3 DNA reads TGCGCCAGCAGCCAAGTAGAGTCCTACAATGAGCAGTTCTTC.

The chain uses TRBV2 and TRBJ1-5; weak D call: TRBD1 (5 bases). V lost 5 bases, J lost 5 bases, and 13 bases lay in between. Germline CDR1 and CDR2: SNHLY and FYNNEI. This CDR3 has 14 residues. The CDR3 loop reads CASSPPDTYQPQHF. The CDR3 nucleotides read TGTGCCAGCAGTCCTCCGGACACTTATCAGCCCCAGCATTTT.

This sequence joins TRBV7-6 and TRBJ2-3; 10 nucleotides match TRBD1. Germline V lookup: CDR1 SGHVS, CDR2 FNYEAQ. The V and J ends lost 1 base and 3 bases, in that order; junction bases with no gene match: 4. The CDR3 totals 16 residues. CDR3 amino acids: CASSLGTGGGTDTQYF. The CDR3 region has the DNA TGTGCCAGCAGCTTAGGGACAGGGGGAGGTACAGATACGCAGTATTTT.

This clonotype was detected only a few times. This chain connects TRBV4-1 to TRBJ1-2; no definite D call. This CDR3 comprises 17 residues. V lost 4 bases to trimming and J lost 2 bases, with 20 bases between them. Germline CDR1 reads MGHRA; CDR2 reads YSYEKL. CDR3 protein: CASSPGPGYSPNYGYTF. The CDR3 DNA follows: TGCGCCAGCAGCCCTGGACCGGGGTACAGTCCCAACTATGGCTACACCTTC.

This clonotype turned up a few times. This chain links TRBV2 with TRBJ1-1, with 8 bases matching TRBD1. Germline V lookup: CDR1 SNHLY, CDR2 FYNNEI. V shed 8 bases, J shed 1 base, and the junction held 3 bases outside the gene matches. The CDR3 is 13 residues long. The CDR3 protein is CASGGQANTEAFF. The CDR3 region has the DNA TGTGCCAGCGGGGGACAGGCGAACACTGAAGCTTTCTTT. Combining the CDR3 with reference TRBV2 and TRBJ1-1 gives the whole variable domain EPEVTQTPSHQVTQMGQEVILRCVPISNHLYFYWYRQILGQKVEFLVSFYNNEISEKSEIFDDQFSVERPDGSNFTLKIRSTKLEDSAMYFCASGGQANTEAFFGQGTRLTVV.

This chain connects TRBV28 to TRBJ2-2; 7 bases are shared with TRBD1. The CDR3 has 16 residues. Unmatched junction bases numbered 10, after V lost 5 bases and J lost 4 bases. Germline CDR1 MDHEN, CDR2 SYDVKM. The CDR3 sequence: CASSPQQGKFTGELFF. The CDR3 nucleotides are TGTGCCAGCAGTCCCCAACAGGGGAAGTTCACCGGGGAGCTGTTTTTT.

This clonotype was observed a handful of times. The chain combines TRBV7-2 with TRBJ2-1; TRBD2 aligns across 10 bases. This CDR3 is built from 16 residues. Losses at the gene ends were 2 bases for V and 3 bases for J; bases not matched to a gene: 4. CDR1 SGHTA and CDR2 FQGNSA come from the germline V gene. The CDR3 spells CASSLPTSGVYNEQFF. The CDR3 DNA sequence: TGTGCCAGCAGCTTACCTACTAGCGGGGTCTACAATGAGCAGTTCTTC. The entire variable domain, with the rest obtained from reference TRBV7-2 and TRBJ2-1, is as follows: GAGVSQSPSNKVTEKGKDVELRCDPISGHTALYWYRQSLGQGLEFLIYFQGNSAPDKSGLPSDRFSAERTGGSVSTLTIQRTQQEDSAVYLCASSLPTSGVYNEQFFGPGTRLTVL.

The V and J genes are TRBV7-2 and TRBJ2-1, with 8 bases lining up with TRBD2. The length of the CDR3 is 16 residues. Unmatched junction bases numbered 3, after V lost 0 bases and J lost 2 bases. The germline V gene encodes CDR1 SGHTA and CDR2 FQGNSA. For the CDR3, the DNA is TGTGCCAGCAGCTTAGCGCTCGGGGGGGCCTACAATGAGCAGTTCTTC. It encodes CASSLALGGAYNEQFF. The full variable domain, rest sourced from reference TRBV7-2 and TRBJ2-1, is GAGVSQSPSNKVTEKGKDVELRCDPISGHTALYWYRQSLGQGLEFLIYFQGNSAPDKSGLPSDRFSAERTGGSVSTLTIQRTQQEDSAVYLCASSLALGGAYNEQFFGPGTRLTVL.

The V call is TRBV27, the J call TRBJ1-1; 7 bases align to TRBD1. This CDR3 contains 13 residues. Germline V CDR1 and CDR2: MNHEY, SMNVEV (reference sequence). Losses at the gene ends were 10 bases for V and 5 bases for J; bases not matched to a gene: 10. For the CDR3, the DNA is TGTGCCACCTCGGCAGGGGGAAAAACTGAAGCTTTCTTT. Translated: CATSAGGKTEAFF.

This clonotype turned up a few times. The chain joins TRBV6-6 to TRBJ1-5, with D hard to call. The V gene's germline CDR1 is MNHNY and CDR2 SVGAGI (reference sequence). Trimming took 3 bases from V and 3 from J, leaving 12 bases between them. CDR3 length equals 15 residues. CDR3 coding DNA: TGTGCCAGCAGTTATGCTGAGAACTCCAATCAGCCCCAGCATTTT. It yields the protein CASSYAENSNQPQHF.

The V call is TRBV5-6, the J call TRBJ2-5; unclear D gene. The germline V gene has CDR1 SGHDT and CDR2 YYEEEE. The CDR3 runs to 16 residues. Trimming removed 2 bases at V and 1 base at J, with 15 bases between. This CDR3 is CASSFPFPSGQETQYF. CDR3 in DNA: TGTGCCAGCAGCTTTCCCTTCCCATCTGGCCAAGAGACCCAGTACTTC.

The chain uses TRBV7-6 and TRBJ2-2; TRBD1 matches 9 bases. Germline V CDR1 and CDR2: SGHVS, FNYEAQ. Trimming removed 5 bases from V and 10 bases from J; junction bases left unmatched: 8. This CDR3 contains 14 residues. The CDR3 DNA is TGTGCCAGCAGCGAGGGGGGACAGGGAGAGGAGCTGTTTTTT. Translated, it gives CASSEGGQGEELFF.

The CDR3 sequence: CASSFTGPYGYTF. DNA for the CDR3: TGTGCCAGCAGTTTCACAGGGCCGTATGGCTACACCTTC. The V gene is TRBV12-3 or TRBV12-4, the J gene TRBJ1-2; possibly TRBD1 for D (6 bases). This CDR3 has 13 amino acids. V lost 3 bases, J lost 5 bases, and 10 bases lay in between.

This clonotype appeared many times. The chain employs TRBV12-3 or TRBV12-4 and TRBJ2-2; possibly TRBD1 for D (6 bases). V dropped 5 bases and J dropped 6 bases, with 19 bases sitting between them. This CDR3 contains 16 residues. CDR3 in DNA: TGTGCCAGCAGTCCCGTAGGGGGTCGGGATCCCGGGGAGCTGTTTTTT. This gives the protein CASSPVGGRDPGELFF.

This clonotype turned up a few times. The J gene is TRBJ2-2, the V gene TRBV11-1, with D hard to call. The germline V and J ends were trimmed by 2 bases and 1 base, with 14 bases remaining between them. Germline assignment: CDR1 SGHAT and CDR2 FQDESV (reference sequence). CDR3 length: 17 amino acids. The CDR3 DNA sequence: TGTGCCAGCAGCTTACTGAGAACAGAAGTGAACACCGGGGAGCTGTTTTTT. Amino acid sequence: CASSLLRTEVNTGELFF.

This clonotype has only a few counts. The gene calls are TRBV20-1 and TRBJ2-1; D could derive from TRBD1 or TRBD2 (6 bases each). Between the trimmed V and J ends, which lost 0 bases and 3 bases, there was a span of 9 bases. Germline CDR1 and CDR2: DFQATT and SNEGSKA (reference sequence). This CDR3 is 14 amino acids long. The CDR3 coding sequence is TGCAGTGCTAGAGAGAGGGGGGTCTACAATGAGCAGTTCTTC. This codes for CSARERGVYNEQFF.

This chain uses TRBV5-8 with TRBJ1-5; TRBD1 matches 9 bases. The CDR3 sequence is 15 residues long. Per the germline V gene, CDR1 is SGHTS and CDR2 is YDEGEE. J lost 4 bases, V lost 4 bases, and 6 bases had no gene match. The CDR3 loop is CASSRRQGVNQPQHF. In nucleotides, the CDR3 is TGTGCCAGCAGCCGAAGACAGGGGGTGAATCAGCCCCAGCATTTT.

The chain couples TRBV15 to TRBJ2-3; TRBD2 matches at 13 bases. V lost 3 bases, J lost 3 bases, and 3 bases stayed unmatched. The germline V gene encodes CDR1 LNHNV and CDR2 YYDKDF (reference sequence). The CDR3 runs to 16 residues. CDR3 nucleotide sequence: TGTGCCACCAGCAGCCCGGGACTAGCGGGGACAGATACGCAGTATTTT. Encoded protein: CATSSPGLAGTDTQYF.

The chain links TRBV6-2 or TRBV6-3 to TRBJ2-1, with 14 positions matching TRBD2. V shed 5 bases, J shed 7 bases, and the junction held 4 bases outside the gene matches. The germline V gene has CDR1 MNHEY and CDR2 SVGEGT. CDR3 length equals 15 residues. The CDR3 here is CASSRLAGGRNEQFF. DNA of the CDR3: TGTGCCAGCAGTCGACTAGCGGGGGGGAGGAATGAGCAGTTCTTC.

This clonotype was observed a handful of times. J is TRBJ2-5 and V is TRBV15; D tentatively fits TRBD1 or TRBD2 (6 bases each). V was pared by 0 bases and J by 4 bases, with 9 bases between. In germline, CDR1 is LNHNV, CDR2 YYDKDF (reference sequence). The CDR3 totals 14 residues. The CDR3 DNA reads as TGTGCCACCAGCAGAGAGGGGGGCCTAGAGACCCAGTACTTC. This codes for CATSREGGLETQYF.